The 28 T cell receptor beta chains presented below share a single source sample, sequenced in a study of blood T cell repertoires in COVID-19. The table came from immunoSEQ multiplex PCR; TCRdb's copy has only in-frame clones and leaves some out. The sample lists roughly 300,000 clones; 70% to 90% were seen once. The sample comprised PBMCs or T cells enriched from blood (not recorded which). The receptors stem from a woman aged 30 to 39 who had recovered from COVID-19.

This clone occurred a few times. The J gene is TRBJ1-4, the V gene TRBV7-2; D possibly corresponds to TRBD1 (6 bases). Trimming pared 1 base from V and 7 bases from J, leaving 10 bases between. The CDR3 spans 14 residues. CDR1 is SGHTA, CDR2 FQGNSA, per germline. CDR3: CASSLGYRAEKLFF. The DNA of the CDR3 is TGTGCCAGCAGCTTAGGATACAGGGCTGAAAAACTGTTTTTT.

This clone was detected only a few times. The rearrangement uses TRBV29-1 and TRBJ1-2; the match to TRBD1 covers 7 bases. V lost 8 bases to trimming and J lost 6 bases; unmatched junction nucleotides: 6. Germline CDR1 is SQVTM and CDR2 is ANQGSEA. This CDR3 contains 11 residues. The CDR3 bases are TGCAGCCCAGGGGGAGTTGATGGCTACACCTTC. This sequence encodes CSPGGVDGYTF.

The chain couples TRBV24-1 to TRBJ2-3; D possibly corresponds to TRBD2 (6 bases). The CDR3 length is 14 residues. V dropped 4 bases and J dropped 5 bases, with 12 bases sitting between them. Germline CDR1 KGHDR, CDR2 SFDVKD. For the CDR3, the DNA is TGTGCCACCAGTGAGGCCGTCGGGGGAGATACGCAGTATTTT. Translated, it gives CATSEAVGGDTQYF.

This clone has only a few counts. The chain links TRBV6-5 to TRBJ1-1; D unresolved. The CDR3 runs to 13 residues. Deletions cut 6 bases from V and 1 base from J, with 9 bases between. From germline, CDR1 is MNHEY and CDR2 SVGAGI. The CDR3 DNA sequence: TGTGCCAGCAGAACGACAAGGAACACTGAAGCTTTCTTT. This sequence encodes CASRTTRNTEAFF.

The genes are TRBV6-2 or TRBV6-3 and TRBJ1-5; D is unresolved. Germline lookup yields CDR1 MNHEY and CDR2 SVGEGT. CDR3 length equals 15 residues. Between the trimmed V and J ends, which lost 0 bases and 0 bases, there was a span of 6 bases. For the CDR3, the DNA is TGTGCCAGCAGTTACTCCGGGAATAGCAATCAGCCCCAGCATTTT. Its translation is CASSYSGNSNQPQHF.

This chain links TRBV18 with TRBJ1-1, with D uncertain. Deletions cut 6 bases from V and 7 bases from J, with 18 bases between. Germline CDR1 is KGHSH and CDR2 is LQKENI. The CDR3 totals 14 residues. Here the CDR3 reads CASSPLGFPDEAFF. The CDR3, as DNA: TGTGCCAGCTCCCCCCTCGGGTTCCCAGATGAAGCTTTCTTT.

V gene TRBV7-8 combines with J gene TRBJ1-2; 7 bases are shared with TRBD1. Trimming cost V 5 bases and J 2 bases; bases outside gene matches: 5. CDR1 and CDR2 (germline): SGHVS, FQNEAQ. The CDR3 covers 14 residues. The CDR3 DNA follows: TGTGCCAGCAGCCCCACGGACAGGAACTATGGCTACACCTTC. It is translated as CASSPTDRNYGYTF.

J is TRBJ1-5 and V is TRBV7-9, with unresolved D. The CDR3 is 14 residues long. Trimming left V 5 bases short and J 5 bases short, with 13 bases between. CDR1 and CDR2 from the germline V gene are SEHNR and FQNEAQ (reference sequence). CDR3 residues: CASSGRRSDQPQHF. CDR3 sequence (DNA): TGTGCCAGCAGCGGTAGACGAAGCGATCAGCCCCAGCATTTT.

The rearrangement joins TRBV4-2 to TRBJ1-1; D perhaps matches TRBD1 (5 bases). The germline V gene encodes CDR1 LGHNA and CDR2 YNFKEQ. The V end was cut by 1 base, the J end by 1 base, with 7 bases between. This CDR3 has 14 amino acids. CDR3 region: CASSQGTRNTEAFF. The CDR3 bases are TGTGCCAGCAGCCAAGGGACAAGGAACACTGAAGCTTTCTTT.

This clone showed up just a few times. The CDR3 loop reads CASTEAPEAFF. The DNA of the CDR3 is TGTGCCAGCACGGAGGCCCCTGAAGCTTTCTTT. The rearrangement joins TRBV2 to TRBJ1-1; D unclear. The CDR3 spans 11 residues. The V gene's germline CDR1 is SNHLY and CDR2 FYNNEI. With 7 bases removed from V and 6 bases from J, the gap between germline ends came to 9 bases. The whole variable domain, filled in from reference TRBV2 and TRBJ1-1, reads EPEVTQTPSHQVTQMGQEVILRCVPISNHLYFYWYRQILGQKVEFLVSFYNNEISEKSEIFDDQFSVERPDGSNFTLKIRSTKLEDSAMYFCASTEAPEAFFGQGTRLTVV.

The V and J genes are TRBV24-1 and TRBJ2-1; a possible D gene is TRBD1 (6 bases). The ends were cut back, 4 bases at V and 5 bases at J, with 14 bases in the middle. CDR3 length equals 15 residues. Germline V lookup: CDR1 KGHDR, CDR2 SFDVKD. The CDR3 loop reads CATSDPRDIHNEQFF. The CDR3 nucleotides are TGTGCCACCAGTGACCCCCGGGACATACACAATGAGCAGTTCTTC.

The chain uses TRBV2 and TRBJ2-5; tentatively, D is TRBD2 (5 bases). The V and J ends lost 4 bases and 5 bases respectively, with 8 bases between them. The CDR3 sequence is 12 residues long. The germline CDR1 and CDR2 sequences are SNHLY and FYNNEI. CDR3 bases: TGTGCCAGCAGTGTCGGGGTGGAGACCCAGTACTTC. Protein sequence: CASSVGVETQYF.

The chain combines TRBV6-5 with TRBJ1-3, with 9 bases matching TRBD1. The CDR3 extends over 15 amino acids. Trimming removed 6 bases from V and 1 base from J; junction bases left unmatched: 4. Germline V gene lookup returns CDR1 MNHEY and CDR2 SVGAGI. CDR3 sequence: CASRGGTGSGNTIYF. DNA of the CDR3: TGTGCCAGCAGGGGCGGGACAGGGTCTGGAAACACCATATATTTT.

This sequence joins TRBV6-8 and TRBJ1-2, with 9 bases identical to TRBD1. The length of the CDR3 is 16 residues. Trimming at V came to 8 bases and at J to 3 bases, leaving 13 bases not matched to a gene. Germline V gene sequence: CDR1 MNHGY, CDR2 SAAAGT. CDR3 sequence: CASADRGTGYDYGYTF. In DNA form, the CDR3 reads TGTGCCAGCGCAGATCGGGGGACAGGGTATGACTATGGCTACACCTTC.

The genes are TRBV6-6 and TRBJ1-4; D possibly corresponds to TRBD1 (5 bases). The germline V gene encodes CDR1 MNHNY and CDR2 SVGAGI (reference sequence). Trimming shortened V by 1 base and J by 7 bases, and 13 bases separated the two germline ends. This CDR3 comprises 15 residues. The CDR3 loop is CASSYFTGVGEKLFF. The CDR3 DNA follows: TGTGCCAGCAGTTACTTTACGGGGGTGGGTGAAAAACTGTTTTTT.

The chain carries TRBV5-5 and TRBJ2-5, with D possibly TRBD2 on 6 matching bases. The V and J ends lost 4 bases and 5 bases respectively, with 12 bases between them. The germline gives CDR1 SGHKS, CDR2 YYEKEE (reference sequence). The CDR3 sequence is 13 residues long. The CDR3 DNA sequence: TGTGCCAGCAGCACCGGACGGGAGGAGACCCAGTACTTC. Amino acid sequence: CASSTGREETQYF. The full variable domain, in which reference TRBV5-5 and TRBJ2-5 provide the parts outside the CDR3, is DAGVTQSPTHLIKTRGQQVTLRCSPISGHKSVSWYQQVLGQGPQFIFQYYEKEERGRGNFPDRFSARQFPNYSSELNVNALLLGDSALYLCASSTGREETQYFGPGTRLLVL.

The chain employs TRBV11-1 and TRBJ2-3; TRBD1 might be the D (6 bases). The CDR3 is made up of 12 amino acids. Germline CDR1 and CDR2: SGHAT and FQDESV (reference sequence). Trimming left V 7 bases short and J 6 bases short, with 11 bases between. CDR3 bases: TGTGCCAGCACCAGGGGAGAGGATACGCAGTATTTT. Translating it yields CASTRGEDTQYF.

This sequence joins TRBV7-6 and TRBJ1-5; a possible D gene is TRBD1 (6 bases). Germline V gene sequence: CDR1 SGHVS, CDR2 FNYEAQ. Trimming took off 1 base at V and 4 bases at J, with 11 bases between the two ends. The CDR3 has 15 residues. CDR3 nucleotide sequence: TGTGCCAGCAGCTTAGTATCAGGGGTGAATCAGCCCCAGCATTTT. This codes for CASSLVSGVNQPQHF.

The chain has TRBV4-1 and TRBJ1-2; TRBD1 matches 11 bases. V was pared by 3 bases and J by 7 bases, with 7 bases of the junction left unmatched. This CDR3 contains 15 residues. Germline V lookup: CDR1 MGHRA, CDR2 YSYEKL. Written as DNA, the CDR3 is TGCGCCAGCAGCCACGGAGGACAGGGGGCAGTTGGCTACACCTTC. Encoded protein: CASSHGGQGAVGYTF.

This clone was seen just once. The genes are TRBV25-1 and TRBJ2-5; 7 positions agree with TRBD1. Germline V gene lookup returns CDR1 MGHDK and CDR2 SYGVNS. The V segment lost 7 bases and the J segment 2 bases; nucleotides outside the gene matches: 16. The CDR3 covers 17 residues. The CDR3 DNA follows: TGTGCCAGCACTCTATCGCGACAGGGACATGTGCAAGAGACCCAGTACTTC. This sequence encodes CASTLSRQGHVQETQYF.

V gene TRBV19 combines with J gene TRBJ1-2; D ambiguous. The V gene lost 5 bases and the J gene lost 8 bases, with 30 bases spanning the gap. In germline, CDR1 is LNHDA, CDR2 SQIVND (reference sequence). The CDR3 totals 18 residues. The CDR3: CASSVLQGRTGFLGGYTF. In DNA form, the CDR3 reads TGTGCCAGTAGTGTGCTTCAAGGGAGGACTGGTTTCCTGGGGGGCTACACCTTC.

This clone appeared a few times. The J gene is TRBJ1-1, the V gene TRBV7-9, with unresolved D. The CDR3 consists of 13 residues. CDR1 and CDR2 (germline): SEHNR, FQNEAQ (reference sequence). Trimming removed 1 base at V and 5 bases at J, with 8 bases between. The CDR3 sequence is CASSLEPATEAFF. The CDR3 bases are TGTGCCAGCAGCTTAGAGCCTGCTACTGAAGCTTTCTTT.

The CDR3: CASSLLKRRVGETQYF. In DNA form, the CDR3 reads TGTGCCAGCAGTCTCCTAAAAAGGAGGGTCGGAGAGACCCAGTACTTC. The chain is built from TRBV27 and TRBJ2-5; TRBD2 might be the D (6 bases). The ends were cut back, 5 bases at V and 4 bases at J, with 20 bases in the middle. Germline loops: CDR1 MNHEY, CDR2 SMNVEV (reference sequence). This CDR3 is built from 16 residues.

The genes are TRBV4-1 and TRBJ1-3; 7 bases agree with TRBD1. Trimming removed 5 bases from V and 4 bases from J; junction bases left unmatched: 11. CDR3 length: 16 residues. Germline loops: CDR1 MGHRA, CDR2 YSYEKL. CDR3 amino acids: CASSYPGQDPGNTIYF. The CDR3 region has the DNA TGCGCCAGCAGCTACCCCGGACAGGACCCGGGAAACACCATATATTTT.

As for this clone: Other DNA sequences in the sample encode the same CDR3. This chain links TRBV3-1 (or the pseudogene TRBV3-2) with TRBJ1-1, with D tentatively TRBD1 (5 bases). Trimming pared 1 base from V and 2 bases from J, leaving 8 bases between. This CDR3 region has 14 residues. From germline, CDR1 is LGHDT and CDR2 YNNKEL (reference sequence). CDR3 DNA sequence: TGTGCCAGCAGCCAAGTCGACAGAAACACTGAAGCTTTCTTT. It specifies CASSQVDRNTEAFF.

The rearrangement joins TRBV7-2 to TRBJ1-1; 10 nucleotides agree with TRBD1. The junction had 13 bases not matched to a gene; V was cut back by 5 bases and J by 7 bases. Germline CDR1 reads SGHTA; CDR2 reads FQGNSA. CDR3 length equals 16 residues. CDR3 residues: CASSIHPGQGNGEAFF. CDR3 DNA sequence: TGTGCCAGCAGCATTCACCCGGGACAGGGGAACGGTGAAGCTTTCTTT.

V and J are TRBV10-2 and TRBJ1-2; 8 positions agree with TRBD1. The V segment lost 3 bases and the J segment 2 bases; nucleotides outside the gene matches: 8. This CDR3 spans 16 amino acids. From germline, CDR1 is WSHSY and CDR2 SAAADI. CDR3 loop: CASSDSNRGGNYGYTF. CDR3 in DNA: TGCGCCAGCAGTGATTCTAACAGGGGGGGCAACTATGGCTACACCTTC.

This chain's CDR3 is CASSLRQGKNTEAFF. As DNA, the CDR3 is TGTGCCAGCAGCTTGCGACAGGGGAAGAACACTGAAGCTTTCTTT. The chain combines TRBV7-9 with TRBJ1-1; TRBD1 matches at 8 bases. Germline-derived CDR1 and CDR2 are SEHNR and FQNEAQ (reference sequence). V lost 3 bases and J lost 1; bases outside the gene matches: 4. The CDR3 has 15 amino acids.